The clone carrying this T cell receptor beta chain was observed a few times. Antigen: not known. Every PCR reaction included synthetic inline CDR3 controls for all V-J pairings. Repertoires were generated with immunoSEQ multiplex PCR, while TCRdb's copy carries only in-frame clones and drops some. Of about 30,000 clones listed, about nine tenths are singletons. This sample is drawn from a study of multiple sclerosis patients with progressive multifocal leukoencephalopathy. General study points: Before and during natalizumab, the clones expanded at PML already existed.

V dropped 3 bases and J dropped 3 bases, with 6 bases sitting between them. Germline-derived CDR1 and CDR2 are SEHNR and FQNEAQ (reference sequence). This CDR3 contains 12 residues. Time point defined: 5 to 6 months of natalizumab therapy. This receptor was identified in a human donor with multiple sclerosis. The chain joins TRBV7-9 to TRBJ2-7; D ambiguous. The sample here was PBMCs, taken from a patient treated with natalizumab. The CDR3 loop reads CASSLGYYEQYF. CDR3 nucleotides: TGTGCCAGCAGCTTGGGCTACTACGAGCAGTACTTC.